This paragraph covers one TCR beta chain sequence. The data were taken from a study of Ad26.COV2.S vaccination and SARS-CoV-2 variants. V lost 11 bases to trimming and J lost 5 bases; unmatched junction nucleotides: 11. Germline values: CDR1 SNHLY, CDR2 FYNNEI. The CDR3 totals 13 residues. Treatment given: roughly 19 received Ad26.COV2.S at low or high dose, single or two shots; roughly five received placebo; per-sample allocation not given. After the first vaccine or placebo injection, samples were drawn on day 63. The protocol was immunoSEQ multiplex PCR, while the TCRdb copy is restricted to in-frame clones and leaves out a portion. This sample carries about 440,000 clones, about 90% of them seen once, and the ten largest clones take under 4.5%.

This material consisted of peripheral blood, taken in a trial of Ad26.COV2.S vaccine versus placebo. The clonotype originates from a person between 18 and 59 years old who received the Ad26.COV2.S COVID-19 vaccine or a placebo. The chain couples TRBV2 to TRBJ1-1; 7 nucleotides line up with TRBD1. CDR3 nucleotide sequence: TGTGCCGGTACAGGGGAAATGGGAACTGAAGCTTTCTTT. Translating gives CAGTGEMGTEAFF.